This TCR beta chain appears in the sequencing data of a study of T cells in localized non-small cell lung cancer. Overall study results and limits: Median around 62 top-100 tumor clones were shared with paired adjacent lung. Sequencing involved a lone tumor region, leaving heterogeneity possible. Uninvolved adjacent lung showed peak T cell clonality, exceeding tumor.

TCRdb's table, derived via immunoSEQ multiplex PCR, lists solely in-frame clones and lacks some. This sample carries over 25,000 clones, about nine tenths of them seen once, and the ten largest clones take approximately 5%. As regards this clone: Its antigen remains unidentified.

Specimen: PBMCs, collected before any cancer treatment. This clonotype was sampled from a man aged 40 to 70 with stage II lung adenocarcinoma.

CDR3 DNA sequence: TGTGCCAGCAGTCCCGGGGGCACTAGCACAGATACGCAGTATTTT. It encodes CASSPGGTSTDTQYF. The rearrangement links TRBV6-6 to TRBJ2-3, with D perhaps given as TRBD1 or TRBD2 (6 bases each). CDR1 is MNHNY and CDR2 is SVGAGI in the germline V gene (reference sequence). The germline V and J ends were trimmed by 5 bases and 0 bases, with 12 bases remaining between them. The CDR3 has 15 amino acids.